This T cell receptor beta chain was profiled in a study of blood T cells in healthy people across ages. General study results and limits: Naive CD4+ cell counts and diversity both ran higher in long-lived than in aged donors. While age rose, TCR beta diversity per million T cells dropped in a roughly linear way.

It was with a sample-barcoded 5' primer and a J-beta primer mix that a second PCR of roughly 7 to 12 cycles was run. Every single cDNA molecule received a tag from a template-switch adaptor with 12 random nucleotides. TCRdb redid the calling of the 5' RACE reads with MiXCR, one entry per CDR3 protein. Altogether roughly 2 million distinct CDR3 sequences are present, just under 50% being singletons, with the ten largest covering over 2%. A remark on this clonotype: The antigen remains undetermined.

The CDR3 runs to 14 residues. Germline V gene sequence: CDR1 DFQATT, CDR2 SNEGSKA (reference sequence). The receptor's source is a woman in her 40s in good health. The chain uses TRBV20-1 and TRBJ2-5, with TRBD1 matching 7 bases. Judging by the DNA end, TRBJ2-7 fits better; the J call may be wrong. The source material was blood. The CDR3 reads CSAPDRESSYEQYF. CDR3 DNA sequence: TGCAGTGCCCCTGACAGGGAGAGTTCCTACGAGCAGTACTTC.